This T cell receptor (beta chain) was identified during a study of Ad26.COV2.S vaccination and SARS-CoV-2 variants. Overall study: The trial was COV1001 and the donor's arm was Ad26.COV2.S.

The V and J ends lost 7 bases and 4 bases respectively, with 19 bases between them. The CDR3 extends over 15 amino acids. Germline loops: CDR1 LNHDA, CDR2 SQIVND (reference sequence). With respect to this clone: Its antigen is unknown.

Generated by immunoSEQ multiplex PCR, the TCRdb table keeps only in-frame clones and is missing some. The sample lists 400,000 to 500,000 clones; 88% were seen once. Treatment described: some 20 received Ad26.COV2.S at low or high dose, single or two shots; about 5 received placebo; per-sample allocation not given. It was on day 63 after the first vaccine or placebo injection that samples were taken. Wuhan-strain spike was delivered by a replication-incompetent Ad26 vector. Study-wide results and limits: Reported post-vaccination CD8+ and CD4+ T cell responses to spike showed substantial breadth.

The chain recombines TRBV19 with TRBJ1-2, with a possible D match to TRBD1 (5 bases). This sequence was found in a person aged 18 to 65 who received the Ad26.COV2.S COVID-19 vaccine or a placebo. The material sequenced was peripheral blood, taken in a trial of Ad26.COV2.S vaccine versus placebo. The CDR3 DNA is TGTGCCAGTACTAAAAAACAGGTCACGACCTATGGCTACACCTTC. It specifies CASTKKQVTTYGYTF. The whole variable domain, filled in from reference TRBV19 and TRBJ1-2, reads DGGITQSPKYLFRKEGQNVTLSCEQNLNHDAMYWYRQDPGQGLRLIYYSQIVNDFQKGDIAEGYSVSREKKESFPLTVTSAQKNPTAFYLCASTKKQVTTYGYTFGSGTRLTVV.